One and the same sample provided the 22 T cell receptor beta chains below, sequenced in a study of cytomegalovirus exposure and HLA in healthy donors. Use of 60 Vbeta and 13 Jbeta primers characterized the PCR. Repertoires were generated with immunoSEQ multiplex PCR, while TCRdb's copy carries only in-frame clones and drops some. The data show about 170,000 clones, with over 75% seen just once and 1.5% to 2% held by the top ten. The material sequenced was PBMCs. Receptor source: a woman younger than 30 in good health and CMV-seronegative.

The genes are TRBV4-2 and TRBJ1-1; D not resolved. The CDR3 covers 16 residues. Trimming pared 0 bases from V and 5 bases from J, leaving 16 bases between. Germline assignment: CDR1 LGHNA and CDR2 YNFKEQ. The CDR3 bases are TGTGCCAGCAGCCAAGATTTCTTCACGGGAGAAACTGAAGCTTTCTTT. Amino acids: CASSQDFFTGETEAFF.

This clone was seen a handful of times. The chain has TRBV28 and TRBJ2-4; 7 bases line up with TRBD2. The CDR3 totals 12 residues. V was pared by 8 bases and J by 15 bases, with 13 bases of the junction left unmatched. Germline V lookup: CDR1 MDHEN, CDR2 SYDVKM. CDR3 nucleotide sequence: TGTGCCAGCGAGACTAGCTCCCGAAGGCCGTACTTC. Translating it yields CASETSSRRPYF.

A remark on this clone: Other DNA variants within this sample encode the same CDR3. This chain joins TRBV19 and TRBJ2-7, with D maybe TRBD2 (6 bases). V was pared by 5 bases and J by 4 bases, with 18 bases between. Germline CDR1 reads LNHDA; CDR2 reads SQIVND (reference sequence). The CDR3 loop spans 15 amino acids. DNA for the CDR3: TGTGCCAGTAGTTTCGGGACTTGGGCACAGTACGAGCAGTACTTC. It is translated as CASSFGTWAQYEQYF. Supplemented by reference TRBV19 and TRBJ2-7, the full variable domain reads DGGITQSPKYLFRKEGQNVTLSCEQNLNHDAMYWYRQDPGQGLRLIYYSQIVNDFQKGDIAEGYSVSREKKESFPLTVTSAQKNPTAFYLCASSFGTWAQYEQYFGPGTRLTVT.

This chain connects TRBV11-2 to TRBJ2-2; D is perhaps TRBD1 (8 bases). Germline CDR1 SGHAT, CDR2 FQNNGV. The CDR3 length is 16 residues. V lost 7 bases and J 1 base, leaving 16 bases between the germline ends. The CDR3 protein is CASIWGGTGNTGELFF. Here the CDR3 DNA reads TGTGCCAGCATATGGGGAGGGACAGGGAACACCGGGGAGCTGTTTTTT.

This chain joins TRBV16 and TRBJ1-1; D remains unclear. The CDR3 totals 17 residues. Germline assignment: CDR1 KGHSY and CDR2 FQNENV. V was pared by 1 base and J by 1 base, with 16 bases between. The CDR3 spells CASSQLGLEAGNTEAFF. The CDR3 nucleotides are TGTGCCAGCAGCCAATTGGGATTGGAGGCAGGGAACACTGAAGCTTTCTTT.

This sequence joins TRBV28 and TRBJ2-7, with D perhaps matching TRBD1 (8 bases). Trimming took off 3 bases at V and 4 bases at J, with 19 bases between the two ends. Germline CDR1 and CDR2: MDHEN and SYDVKM. CDR3 length equals 16 residues. CDR3 DNA sequence: TGTGCCAGCAGTTTGGGGGGGGCAGGGGGCAGGTACGAGCAGTACTTC. Translating it yields CASSLGGAGGRYEQYF.

This chain connects TRBV6-5 to TRBJ1-5; maybe TRBD1 (5 bases). The CDR3 has 15 amino acids. From germline, CDR1 is MNHEY and CDR2 SVGAGI. Trimming removed 0 bases from V and 4 bases from J, with 10 bases in between. This CDR3 is CASSYSGGVNQPQHF. The CDR3 DNA sequence: TGTGCCAGCAGTTACTCGGGGGGTGTGAATCAGCCCCAGCATTTT.

This clone came up once. The chain carries TRBV28 and TRBJ2-5, with D possibly matching TRBD2 (7 bases). This CDR3 has 13 residues. Germline V gene data show CDR1 as MDHEN and CDR2 as SYDVKM. Deletions cut 6 bases from V and 9 bases from J, with 17 bases between. CDR3 in DNA: TGTGCCAGCAGCCAAGGGGGGGGCGGGGCCCAGTACTTC. Its protein is CASSQGGGGAQYF.

The table lists this clone with a few counts. V is TRBV7-6 and J is TRBJ2-5; tentative D call: TRBD2 (5 bases). CDR3 size: 13 residues. Looked up from germline, CDR1 is SGHVS and CDR2 is FNYEAQ. Trimming cost V 5 bases and J 5 bases, with 12 bases left between them. CDR3 loop: CASSRRAGETQYF. The DNA of the CDR3 is TGTGCCAGCAGCCGGCGGGCGGGCGAGACCCAGTACTTC.

This clone has just one count. The chain joins TRBV27 to TRBJ1-6; tentatively, D is TRBD1 (5 bases). Germline values: CDR1 MNHEY, CDR2 SMNVEV (reference sequence). The CDR3 runs to 14 residues. V was shortened by 7 bases and J by 6 bases, with 13 bases between the two germline ends. Here the CDR3 DNA reads TGTGCCAGCAAAATCGACAGAAGTAATTCACCCCTCCACTTT. Translated: CASKIDRSNSPLHF.

V usage is TRBV4-1 and J usage is TRBJ1-4; TRBD1 aligns across 7 bases. The CDR3 covers 13 residues. Trimming took 5 bases from V and 10 from J; bases not matched to a gene: 7. Germline CDR1 and CDR2: MGHRA and YSYEKL. In DNA, the CDR3 is TGCGCCAGCAGCTACTATACAGGGGTAAAACTGTTTTTT. Translating gives CASSYYTGVKLFF.

The V gene is TRBV10-3, the J gene TRBJ2-7; the match to TRBD1 covers 9 bases. The germline CDR1 and CDR2 sequences are ENHRY and SYGVKD. V was clipped by 6 bases and J by 3 bases; unmatched bases: 12. The CDR3 is 16 residues long. DNA of the CDR3: TGTGCCATCAGGGAAACAGGGGGCTCAGGGGTCTACGAGCAGTACTTC. Protein sequence: CAIRETGGSGVYEQYF.

This clone was detected a few times. The chain joins TRBV5-1 to TRBJ1-1; the match to TRBD1 covers 11 bases. The CDR3 consists of 14 residues. Germline V gene data show CDR1 as SGHRS and CDR2 as YFSETQ. V gave up 3 bases and J gave up 10 bases; unmatched junction bases: 8. The CDR3 is CASSSDGQGAVAFF. The DNA for the CDR3 is TGCGCCAGCAGCTCCGACGGACAGGGGGCTGTAGCTTTCTTT.

The chain links TRBV5-1 to TRBJ1-4; 7 bases agree with TRBD1. The V and J ends lost 4 bases and 8 bases, in that order; junction bases with no gene match: 11. Germline lookup yields CDR1 SGHRS and CDR2 YFSETQ. CDR3 size: 15 residues. The CDR3 nucleotides are TGCGCCAGCAGCCCCTCGACAGGGATTGGGGAAAAACTGTTTTTT. It specifies CASSPSTGIGEKLFF.

This chain uses TRBV28 with TRBJ1-1; 10 nucleotides align to TRBD1. The CDR3 length is 13 residues. V lost 8 bases to trimming and J lost 1 base; unmatched junction nucleotides: 1. The germline CDR1 and CDR2 sequences are MDHEN and SYDVKM. The CDR3 DNA sequence: TGTGCCAGCCGGGACAGGGGGAACACTGAAGCTTTCTTT. It is translated as CASRDRGNTEAFF.

The chain carries TRBV6-1 and TRBJ1-2; maybe TRBD1 (5 bases). CDR3 length equals 13 residues. Trimming stripped 3 bases from V and 4 bases from J, with 9 bases between. Germline V gene data show CDR1 as MNHNS and CDR2 as SASEGT. CDR3 coding DNA: TGTGCCAGCAGTGATGGCCAGGGCTATGGCTACACCTTC. Its protein is CASSDGQGYGYTF.

This chain joins TRBV19 and TRBJ1-5; D remains ambiguous. Germline lookup yields CDR1 LNHDA and CDR2 SQIVND (reference sequence). Trimming took off 2 bases at V and 1 base at J, with 3 bases between the two ends. The CDR3 contains 13 residues. The CDR3 sequence: CASSISSNQPQHF. The DNA of the CDR3 is TGTGCCAGTAGTATAAGCAGCAATCAGCCCCAGCATTTT.

This clone was counted a single time. V is TRBV19 and J is TRBJ1-1; weak D call: TRBD1 (6 bases). Germline V gene data show CDR1 as LNHDA and CDR2 as SQIVND (reference sequence). Trimming took off 5 bases at V and 1 base at J, with 8 bases between the two ends. The CDR3 contains 13 residues. The CDR3 DNA sequence: TGTGCCAGTAGTCAGGACAGGAACACTGAAGCTTTCTTT. Translated, it gives CASSQDRNTEAFF.

V and J are TRBV28 and TRBJ2-7, with D tentatively TRBD2 (5 bases). This CDR3 has 14 amino acids. Germline lookup yields CDR1 MDHEN and CDR2 SYDVKM. V was pared by 8 bases and J by 1 base, with 15 bases between. CDR3 in amino acids: CASVSSGISYEQYF. CDR3 DNA: TGTGCCAGCGTCAGCTCCGGGATTTCCTACGAGCAGTACTTC.

This rearrangement joins TRBV5-1 to TRBJ1-4; 8 nucleotides align to TRBD1. Germline loops: CDR1 SGHRS, CDR2 YFSETQ. The CDR3 consists of 13 residues. V dropped 2 bases and J dropped 15; count of bases not matched to a gene: 9. In DNA form, the CDR3 reads TGCGCCAGCAGCTTTGGGGACAGGTCCTCTTTGTTTTTT. It encodes CASSFGDRSSLFF. The entire variable domain, with the rest obtained from reference TRBV5-1 and TRBJ1-4, is as follows: KAGVTQTPRYLIKTRGQQVTLSCSPISGHRSVSWYQQTPGQGLQFLFEYFSETQRNKGNFPGRFSGRQFSNSRSEMNVSTLELGDSALYLCASSFGDRSSLFFGSGTQLSVL.

The CDR3 DNA is TGTGCCAGCAGTTTAAATCCAAGCGGGGGGTACGAGCAGTACTTC. Its protein is CASSLNPSGGYEQYF. This sequence joins TRBV28 and TRBJ2-7; 9 nucleotides align to TRBD2. The CDR3 spans 15 residues. V lost 2 bases and J lost 4; bases outside the gene matches: 6. Germline-derived CDR1 and CDR2 are MDHEN and SYDVKM.

This clone appeared a few times. The chain joins TRBV28 to TRBJ1-5; D gene ambiguous. This CDR3 has 16 amino acids. CDR1 is MDHEN, CDR2 SYDVKM, per germline. Deletions cut 7 bases from V and 8 bases from J, with 24 bases between. The chain's CDR3 is CASKGGNPPLRKPQHF. The CDR3 DNA follows: TGTGCCAGCAAAGGAGGGAATCCTCCCCTTAGGAAGCCCCAGCATTTT.